This T cell receptor (beta chain) comes out of a study of technical replicates of blood from several donors (dated by TCRdb to about 2017). A word on this clone: It lacks a known antigen. Per-base qualities were not stored, and no clone one base away is much larger.

The library came from the immunoSEQ multiplex PCR assay. TCRdb stores this immuneACCESS table with in-frame sequences only. Part of the clones is absent; in the studies checked, under half of the shortfall reflects unresolved V genes, and no reason is known for the rest. The sample profile shows about 50,000 clones; more than 90% of them were found once. 3.1% of the sample lies in the top ten. The CDR3 measures 14 amino acids from cysteine to phenylalanine. The only DNA kept is the CDR3, 42 bases in frame from the first base. The junction shows trimming of 6 bases on V and 1 base on J, and the gene matches do not reach 5 bases of it. The germline V gene provides CDR1 MNHEY and CDR2 SVGAGI.

The clonotype comes from a human donor in good health. Some clones in this sample may be carry-over from other donors' samples. This chain joins TRBV6-5 to TRBJ2-5; the junction holds 7 bases that match TRBD2. Material: PBMCs. The CDR3 region reads CASRPLAIQETQYF. The nucleotides are TGTGCCAGCAGACCACTAGCGATCCAAGAGACCCAGTACTTC.